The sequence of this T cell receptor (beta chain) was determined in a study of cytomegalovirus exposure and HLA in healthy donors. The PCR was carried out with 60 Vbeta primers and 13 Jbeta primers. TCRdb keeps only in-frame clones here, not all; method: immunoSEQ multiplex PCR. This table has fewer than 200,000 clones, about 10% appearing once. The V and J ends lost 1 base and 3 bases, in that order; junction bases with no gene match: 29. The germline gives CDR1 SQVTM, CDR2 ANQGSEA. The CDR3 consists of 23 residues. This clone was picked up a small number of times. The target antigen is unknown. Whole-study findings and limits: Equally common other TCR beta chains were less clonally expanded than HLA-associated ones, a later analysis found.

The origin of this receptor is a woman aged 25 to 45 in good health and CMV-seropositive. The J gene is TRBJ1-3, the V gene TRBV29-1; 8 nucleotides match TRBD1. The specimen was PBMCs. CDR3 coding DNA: TGCAGCGTTGAAGCCTATGTAAGAGTGAGGCAGGGGGCCCGAGTACCCTTTGGAAACACCATATATTTT. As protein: CSVEAYVRVRQGARVPFGNTIYF.